The T cell receptor (beta chain) described here comes from a study of blood T cell repertoires in COVID-19 (dated by TCRdb to the early 2020s). About the full investigation: The collaborator samples originated in the United States, Italy and Spain and spanned the acute and convalescent phases of COVID-19. A de-identified subject ID, COVID-19 status, age in years and sex were almost always included in the sample metadata. Subjects who had been exposed to COVID-19, were actively infected with it, or had recovered from it provided the deeply sampled blood TCRbeta repertoires that made up the dataset. The samples were drawn from two sources: the first 160 participants of the ongoing ImmuneRACE study, and fewer than 1,500 subjects contributed by 6 global collaborators. Where available, HLA class I and class II types were taken from metadata supplied by the sample provider and were not determined by assay-based typing. The material from the prospective study consisted of cDNA or gDNA derived from T cells, B-cell-depleted T cells, or PBMCs. The repertoires were made available in a free public database intended to serve as a resource for research on the immune response to SARS-CoV-2.

Collaborating institutions collected whole blood in K2EDTA tubes following their own protocols. For TCRbeta analysis, collaborators shipped samples in one of three forms: frozen whole blood, isolated PBMCs, or DNA extracted from either of those sample types. In the case of this clone: Its cognate antigen has yet to be identified. No quality values exist for individual bases; no much larger clone is one base distant.

Paper-wide results and their limitations: The amount of clinical and demographic metadata varied by source and participant and was provided uncurated.

TCRbeta CDR3 regions were amplified from genomic DNA by means of the immunoSEQ Assay, a bias-controlled multiplex PCR. Per the source publication's procedure: The number of nucleated cells in each sample was estimated by amplification of reference gene primers within the assay. To quantify the absolute abundance of each unique TCRbeta CDR3 rearrangement, sequence reads were collapsed and filtered. For each sample, productive Simpson clonality was calculated as the square root of Simpson's diversity index over productive rearrangements. What TCRdb holds here is the immuneACCESS table cut down to in-frame rearrangements. Part of the clones is not present; checked against another copy, under half of the missing clones reflect an unresolved V gene, and the others are unexplained. The D gene and trimming were derived from the DNA, and the V and J assignments and clone size from that table. Present in this sample are about 81,000 clones, around 91% of which were seen just once. The ten most abundant clones make up roughly 2% of the sample.

Input material: peripheral blood. The receptor was isolated from a woman in her forties or fifties in a cohort sampled during active COVID-19.

The DNA sequence is as follows: TGTGCCACCACAGGGGGTGGGATCCACTACGAGCAGTACTTC. Translated, it reads CATTGGGIHYEQYF. The chain uses TRBV10-3 and TRBJ2-7; 8 bases in the junction line up with TRBD1. For CDR1 and CDR2, the germline V gene lists ENHRY and SYGVKD. The CDR3 has 14 amino acids, counting the end cysteine and phenylalanine. The retained sequence is limited to the CDR3, 42 bases, with the frame set at the first base. Ends trimmed: V by 10 bases, J by 3 bases; bases unmatched to a gene: 11.